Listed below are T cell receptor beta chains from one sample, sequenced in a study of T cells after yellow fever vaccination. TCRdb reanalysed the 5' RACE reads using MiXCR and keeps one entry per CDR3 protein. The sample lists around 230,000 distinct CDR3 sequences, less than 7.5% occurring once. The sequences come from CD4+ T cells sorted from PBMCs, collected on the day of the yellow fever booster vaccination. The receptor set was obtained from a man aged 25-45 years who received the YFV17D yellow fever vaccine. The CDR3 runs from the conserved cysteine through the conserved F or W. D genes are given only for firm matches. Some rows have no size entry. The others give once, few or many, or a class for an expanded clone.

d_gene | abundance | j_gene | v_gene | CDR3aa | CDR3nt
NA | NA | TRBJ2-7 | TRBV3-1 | CASSRTNREQYF | TGTGCCAGCAGCCGGACAAATCGCGAGCAGTACTTC
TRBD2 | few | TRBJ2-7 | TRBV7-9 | CASRPLAGGPREQYF | TGTGCCAGCAGACCTCTAGCGGGAGGGCCCCGCGAGCAGTACTTC
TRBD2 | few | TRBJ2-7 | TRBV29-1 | CSVEGTSGDSYEQYF | TGCAGCGTTGAGGGGACTAGCGGGGATTCCTACGAGCAGTACTTC
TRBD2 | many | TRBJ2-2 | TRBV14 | CASSPSTGLAGNTGELFF | TGTGCCAGCAGCCCAAGCACGGGACTAGCGGGGAACACCGGGGAGCTGTTTTTT
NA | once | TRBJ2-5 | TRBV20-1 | CSARITSQPQYF | TGCAGTGCTAGAATTACGAGTCAGCCCCAGTACTTC
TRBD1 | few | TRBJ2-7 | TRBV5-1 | CASGTGQGYEQYF | TGCGCCAGCGGTACAGGACAGGGATACGAGCAGTACTTC
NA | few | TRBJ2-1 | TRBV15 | CATSMGRNSEQFF | TGTGCCACCAGCATGGGCCGAAATAGTGAGCAGTTCTTC
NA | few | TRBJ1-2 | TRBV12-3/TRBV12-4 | CASSLGSVVNYGYTF | TGTGCCAGCAGTTTGGGGTCGGTCGTTAACTATGGCTACACCTTC
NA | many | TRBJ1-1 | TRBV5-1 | CASSSISGTEAFF | TGCGCCAGCAGCTCAATAAGTGGCACTGAAGCTTTCTTT
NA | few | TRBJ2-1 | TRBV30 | CAWSRLGSGPVNEQFF | TGTGCCTGGAGTCGCCTGGGGAGCGGCCCAGTAAATGAGCAGTTCTTC
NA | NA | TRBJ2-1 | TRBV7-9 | CASSPKGGSVRGTYNEQFF | TGTGCCAGCAGCCCGAAGGGGGGGAGCGTGCGGGGCACATACAATGAGCAGTTCTTC
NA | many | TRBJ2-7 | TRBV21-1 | CASSPRPPGPKWEQYF | TGTGCCAGCAGCCCTCGACCCCCCGGGCCCAAGTGGGAGCAGTACTTC
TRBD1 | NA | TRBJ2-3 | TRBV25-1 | CASSVTGADTQYF | TGTGCCAGCAGTGTCACAGGGGCAGATACGCAGTATTTT
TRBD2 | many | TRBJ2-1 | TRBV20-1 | CSAESGTKQFF | TGCAGTGCTGAAAGCGGGACTAAGCAGTTCTTC
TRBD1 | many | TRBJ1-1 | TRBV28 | CASKQTGGVTEAFF | TGTGCCAGCAAACAAACAGGGGGCGTCACTGAAGCTTTCTTT
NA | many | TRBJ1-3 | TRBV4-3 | CASSQGAGNTIYF | TGCGCCAGCAGCCAAGGGGCGGGAAACACCATATATTTT
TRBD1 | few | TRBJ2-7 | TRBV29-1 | CSVATGVSYEQYF | TGCAGCGTTGCGACAGGGGTCTCCTACGAGCAGTACTTC
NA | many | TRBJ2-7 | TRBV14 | CASSEIKNPPYEQYF | TGTGCCAGCAGCGAGATTAAAAACCCACCCTACGAGCAGTACTTC
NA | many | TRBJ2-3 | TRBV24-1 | CATSDLDTDLTDTQYF | TGTGCCACCAGTGATTTAGATACGGACCTCACAGATACGCAGTATTTT
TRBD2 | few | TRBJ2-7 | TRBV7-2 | CASSRGGPSYEQYF | TGTGCCAGCAGCCGCGGGGGTCCCTCCTACGAGCAGTACTTC
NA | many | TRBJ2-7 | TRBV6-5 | CASRRELPYEQYF | TGTGCCAGCAGAAGGGAATTACCTTACGAGCAGTACTTC
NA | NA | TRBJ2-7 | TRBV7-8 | CASSWSGPDRGTYEQYF | TGTGCCAGCAGCTGGTCCGGGCCGGATCGCGGGACCTACGAGCAGTACTTC
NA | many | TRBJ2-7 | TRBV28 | CASSSQGRFPYF | TGTGCCAGCAGTTCACAGGGAAGGTTTCCGTACTTC
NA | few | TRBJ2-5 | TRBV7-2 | CASSSTGYSQETQYF | TGTGCCAGCAGCTCGACGGGGTATTCTCAAGAGACCCAGTACTTC
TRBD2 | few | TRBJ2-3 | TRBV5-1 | CASSGGTSGRADTQYF | TGCGCCAGCAGCGGAGGTACTAGCGGGAGGGCGGATACGCAGTATTTT
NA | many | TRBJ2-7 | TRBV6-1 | CASSDSPPGGHWTYEQYF | TGTGCCAGCAGTGATTCTCCCCCGGGGGGACATTGGACCTACGAGCAGTACTTC
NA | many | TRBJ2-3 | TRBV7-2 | CASSFSRLDTQYF | TGTGCAAGCAGCTTTTCGAGGTTAGATACGCAGTATTTT
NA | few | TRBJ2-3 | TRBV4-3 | CASSQDQGRRLTDTQYF | TGCGCCAGCAGCCAAGACCAGGGCCGCCGGCTAACCGATACGCAGTATTTT
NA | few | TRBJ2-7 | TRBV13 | CASSLGDFYEQYF | TGTGCCAGCAGCTTGGGGGACTTCTACGAGCAGTACTTC
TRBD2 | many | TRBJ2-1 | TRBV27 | CASKKITSGSREQFF | TGTGCCAGCAAAAAGATAACTAGCGGGAGTCGCGAGCAGTTCTTC
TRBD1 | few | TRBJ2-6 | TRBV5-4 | CASSLGTGASGANVLTF | TGTGCCAGCAGCTTAGGGACAGGGGCTTCTGGGGCCAACGTCCTGACTTTC
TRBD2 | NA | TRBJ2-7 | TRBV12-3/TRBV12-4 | CASSYTLPGTSYEQYF | TGTGCCAGCAGTTATACCCTCCCCGGGACTAGCTACGAGCAGTACTTC
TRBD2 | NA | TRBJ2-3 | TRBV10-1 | CASSESKSSGSTDTQYF | TGCGCCAGCAGTGAGTCGAAGTCTAGCGGGAGCACAGATACGCAGTATTTT
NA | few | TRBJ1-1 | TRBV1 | CTSSQEEEGPVNTEAFF | TGCACCAGCAGCCAAGAAGAGGAGGGGCCGGTAAACACTGAAGCTTTCTTT
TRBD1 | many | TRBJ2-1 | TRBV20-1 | CSAKQGGSNEQFF | TGCAGTGCTAAACAGGGGGGTTCCAATGAGCAGTTCTTC